This is a list of T cell receptor beta chains from one sample in a study of graft-versus-host responses after intestinal transplantation. No antigen is known for these receptors. Profiling relied on immunoSEQ multiplex PCR, and the TCRdb table lists in-frame clones only, not all of them. The sample has roughly 100,000 clones, more than 85% seen once. The specimen comprised unstimulated CD4+ T cells sorted from spleen or lymph node cells, sampled before intestinal transplant. Receptor source: a human donor who received an intestinal transplant. Both conserved end residues are part of each CDR3. D genes are given only for firm matches. Only part of the rows carry a size: once, few, many, or a class if the clone is expanded.

V gene	clone size	D gene	J gene	CDR3 protein	CDR3 DNA
TRBV7-9	.	.	TRBJ1-4	CASSPSAGTGEKLFF	TGTGCCAGCAGCCCTAGCGCAGGGACGGGTGAAAAACTGTTTTTT
TRBV6-1	few	.	TRBJ1-6	CASSEALASFGF	TGTGCCAGCAGTGAAGCGCTGGCCTCCTTCGGGTTT
TRBV9	.	.	TRBJ1-2	CASSVAGVYGYTF	TGTGCCAGCAGCGTAGCTGGAGTCTATGGCTACACCTTC
TRBV29-1	.	.	TRBJ1-4	CSVYGENEKLFF	TGCAGCGTTTACGGGGAGAATGAAAAACTGTTTTTT
TRBV4-1	.	TRBD2	TRBJ2-3	CASSQDGQLAGGPDTQYF	TGCGCCAGCAGCCAAGATGGGCAACTAGCGGGGGGGCCAGATACGCAGTATTTT
TRBV23-1	.	TRBD2	TRBJ2-4	CASSQKLRTSGKRGYKNIQYF	TGCGCCAGCAGTCAGAAACTACGGACTAGCGGGAAGAGGGGGTACAAAAACATTCAGTACTTC
TRBV9	.	TRBD2	TRBJ2-3	CASSVGGSSTDTQYF	TGTGCCAGCAGCGTAGGCGGGAGCAGCACAGATACGCAGTATTTT
TRBV10-3	.	.	TRBJ1-5	CAISESSARQPQHF	TGTGCCATCAGTGAGTCCTCCGCAAGGCAGCCCCAGCATTTT
TRBV6-5	.	.	TRBJ2-7	CASSYSQDGTYEQYF	TGTGCCAGCAGTTACTCGCAGGACGGAACCTACGAGCAGTACTTC
TRBV9	.	.	TRBJ2-5	CASSVGGAGETQYF	TGTGCCAGCAGCGTAGGCGGGGCTGGTGAGACCCAGTACTTC
TRBV7-2	.	.	TRBJ2-1	CASSIQGNYVNEQFF	TGTGCCAGCAGCATCCAGGGGAACTATGTCAATGAGCAGTTCTTC
TRBV11-3	.	.	TRBJ2-5	CASSSRYQETQYF	TGTGCCAGCAGCTCGCGGTACCAAGAGACCCAGTACTTC
TRBV6-6	.	.	TRBJ1-5	CASSYSRSNQPQHF	TGTGCCAGCAGTTACTCGAGAAGCAATCAGCCCCAGCATTTT
TRBV29-1	.	.	TRBJ1-1	CSVDRRLNTEAFF	TGCAGCGTAGACAGGCGGCTGAACACTGAAGCTTTCTTT
TRBV19	.	TRBD1	TRBJ1-5	CASSKEPGTGGNQPQHF	TGTGCCAGTAGTAAAGAACCCGGGACAGGGGGCAATCAGCCCCAGCATTTT
TRBV5-6	few	TRBD1	TRBJ2-7	CASSAPGQGYEQYF	TGTGCCAGCAGCGCTCCGGGACAGGGATACGAGCAGTACTTC
TRBV11-2	once	.	TRBJ2-3	CASSLVWVTDTQYF	TGTGCCAGCAGCTTAGTGTGGGTTACAGATACGCAGTATTTT
TRBV11-2	.	TRBD1	TRBJ2-3	CASSHPLQGQGDTQYF	TGTGCCAGCAGCCACCCACTACAGGGGCAGGGAGATACGCAGTATTTT
TRBV5-4	.	TRBD1	TRBJ1-2	CASSSPGTVAYGYTF	TGTGCCAGCAGCTCCCCCGGGACAGTAGCTTATGGCTACACCTTC
TRBV5-1	once	.	TRBJ2-3	CASSESTDTQYF	TGCGCCAGCAGCGAGAGCACAGATACGCAGTATTTT
TRBV4-1	.	TRBD1	TRBJ2-7	CASSQAGTGVYEQYF	TGCGCCAGCAGCCAAGCCGGGACAGGGGTCTACGAGCAGTACTTC
TRBV7-6	.	.	TRBJ1-4	CASSLKLGRTNEKLFF	TGTGCCAGCAGCCTAAAACTGGGGAGAACTAATGAAAAACTGTTTTTT
TRBV6-5	.	.	TRBJ2-3	CASSPWGTDTQYF	TGTGCCAGCAGCCCTTGGGGAACAGATACGCAGTATTTT
TRBV30	once	TRBD1	TRBJ1-6	CAWTALDRGNSPLHF	TGTGCCTGGACCGCCCTGGACAGGGGAAATTCACCCCTCCACTTT
TRBV6-5	.	.	TRBJ1-2	CASSPRYGYTF	TGTGCCAGCAGTCCACGCTATGGCTACACCTTC